In its sample, the clone carrying this T cell receptor (beta chain) was seen once. Its antigen is not identified. The data were taken from a study of cytomegalovirus exposure and HLA in healthy donors. Study overall: In a later analysis, the 120 or so validation repertoires were reported to have used the same platform as the 600 to 700 first-cohort repertoires. Study-level results: Specificity of a few CMV-associated chains for CMV antigens was verified in vitro. The authors listed 180 or so TCR beta chains as cytomegalovirus-associated.

This CDR3 contains 15 residues. V shed 0 bases and J 3 bases; nucleotides not matched to a gene: 6. The germline CDR1 and CDR2 sequences are SGDLS and YYNGEE. Libraries were prepared by immunoSEQ multiplex PCR; TCRdb keeps only in-frame clonotypes and omits some of them. The data contain about 69,000 clones, approximately 96% of them singletons. The sequence derives from a woman between 18 and 30 years old in good health and CMV-seropositive. The sequenced material came from PBMCs. The rearrangement joins TRBV9 to TRBJ2-7; 7 bases agree with TRBD2. CDR3 sequence reads: CASSVEAGPHYEQYF. The CDR3 DNA follows: TGTGCCAGCAGCGTAGAAGCGGGACCCCACTACGAGCAGTACTTC.